Sequencing of this TCR beta chain was carried out in a study of T cell clonotyping in hematopoietic cell transplantation. Study-wide background: Pretransplant recipient samples were taken after cytoreduction.

The table came from immunoSEQ multiplex PCR; TCRdb's copy has only in-frame clones and leaves some out. The repertoire includes under 20,000 clones, 60% to 80% of them detected once, and around 17% sits in the top ten. Comments on this clone: Its antigen is still unknown.

Per the germline V gene, CDR1 is MNHNS and CDR2 is SASEGT. Trimming at V came to 1 base and at J to 6 bases, leaving 10 bases not matched to a gene. The CDR3 has 18 amino acids. Study results and limitations: Pathologically expanded recipient clonotypes increased progressively from day 30 to day 180 as diversity fell.

Noted time point: recipient sample about 28 days before transplant, after cytoreduction. Samples: about 28 days before transplant, then days 30, 100 and 180 after. Material: peripheral blood mononuclear cells, obtained before stem cell transplant. This sequence joins TRBV6-1 and TRBJ2-2; TRBD1 agrees at 11 bases. This TCR was recovered from a man aged 55 to 70 with acute myeloid leukemia. Some clones in this sample may be carry-over from other donors' samples. The DNA for the CDR3 is TGTGCCAGCAGTGAAGAGAGAAAGGGACAGGGGGTTTCCGGGGAGCTGTTTTTT. This gives the protein CASSEERKGQGVSGELFF.